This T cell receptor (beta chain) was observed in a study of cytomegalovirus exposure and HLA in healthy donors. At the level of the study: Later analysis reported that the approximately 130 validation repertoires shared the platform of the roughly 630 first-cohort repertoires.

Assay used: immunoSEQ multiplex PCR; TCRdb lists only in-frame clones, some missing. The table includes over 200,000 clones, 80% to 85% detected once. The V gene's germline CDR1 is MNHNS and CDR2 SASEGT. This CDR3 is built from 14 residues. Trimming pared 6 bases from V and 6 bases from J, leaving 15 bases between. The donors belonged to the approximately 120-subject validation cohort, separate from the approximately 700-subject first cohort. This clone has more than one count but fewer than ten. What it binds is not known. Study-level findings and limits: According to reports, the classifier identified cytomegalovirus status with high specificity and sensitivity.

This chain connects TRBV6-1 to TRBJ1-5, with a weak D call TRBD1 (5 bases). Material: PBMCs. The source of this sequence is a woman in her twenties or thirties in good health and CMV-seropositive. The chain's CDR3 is CASSGAREVQPQHF. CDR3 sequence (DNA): TGTGCCAGCAGCGGGGCACGGGAGGTTCAGCCCCAGCATTTT.